This T cell receptor (beta chain) was profiled in a study of blood T cell repertoires in COVID-19. At the level of the study: Some COVID-19 samples were acute and others convalescent; all came from the United States, Italy and Spain. T cells, B-cell-depleted T cells, or PBMCs provided the cDNA or gDNA that served as material.

This CDR3 has 16 amino acids. The V and J ends lost 4 bases and 7 bases, in that order; junction bases with no gene match: 11. Germline values: CDR1 SGHKS, CDR2 YYEKEE (reference sequence). This clone was recorded only once. Original handling: How many nucleated cells were present was estimated from reference gene primer amplification. TCRdb's copy holds only in-frame clones and misses some; the assay was immunoSEQ multiplex PCR. Clonal size and the V and J genes are those of that table, whereas D and trimming came from the DNA. Of more than 95,000 clones in the sample, about 88% were seen once. The material sequenced was peripheral blood. V gene TRBV5-5 combines with J gene TRBJ2-3; the match to TRBD1 covers 11 bases. The clonotype comes from a woman of 80 years or more with acute or convalescent COVID-19. CDR3 sequence: CASSLGQGATRYTQYF. Written as DNA, the CDR3 is TGTGCCAGCAGCCTCGGACAGGGGGCGACTCGCTATACGCAGTATTTT. The full variable domain, its missing parts supplied by reference TRBV5-5 and TRBJ2-3, is DAGVTQSPTHLIKTRGQQVTLRCSPISGHKSVSWYQQVLGQGPQFIFQYYEKEERGRGNFPDRFSARQFPNYSSELNVNALLLGDSALYLCASSLGQGATRYTQYFGPGTRLTVL.